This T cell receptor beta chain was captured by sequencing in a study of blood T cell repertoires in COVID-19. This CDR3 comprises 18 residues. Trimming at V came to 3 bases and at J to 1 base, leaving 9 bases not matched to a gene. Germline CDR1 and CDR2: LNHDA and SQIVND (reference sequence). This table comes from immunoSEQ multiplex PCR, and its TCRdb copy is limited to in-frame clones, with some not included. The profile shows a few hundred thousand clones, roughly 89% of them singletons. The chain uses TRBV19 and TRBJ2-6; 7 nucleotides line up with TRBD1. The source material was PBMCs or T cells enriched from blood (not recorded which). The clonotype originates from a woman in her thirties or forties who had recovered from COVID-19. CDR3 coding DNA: TGTGCCAGTAGTATCTCAGGGGGAAGTAGTTCTGGGGCCAACGTCCTGACTTTC. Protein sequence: CASSISGGSSSGANVLTF.